This TCR beta chain is from a study of cytomegalovirus exposure and HLA in healthy donors. Per the germline V gene, CDR1 is SNHLY and CDR2 is FYNNEI. The CDR3 is made up of 12 amino acids. V gave up 7 bases and J gave up 6 bases; unmatched junction bases: 6. A note on this clone: Its antigen remains unknown.

PCR was performed using 60 Vbeta and 13 Jbeta primers. The assay was immunoSEQ multiplex PCR, and TCRdb's table has in-frame clones only and misses some. Seen here are some 120,000 clones, over 60% observed once, and the top ten hold 3.5% to 4.5%. Study conclusions and caveats: Generally TCR sequences proved uncommon, though certain public TCRs appeared in numerous donors. In a later analysis, DRB1 alleles had the most associated TCRs; HLA-C alleles the fewest. In an earlier analysis, in approximately 630 donors, most V segments appeared productive either ~90% or ~30% of the time. One later analysis reportedly identified an Asian-associated ancestry cluster that showed fewer N-insertions than the roughly 600-donor mean.

The source material was PBMCs. The genes are TRBV2 and TRBJ2-7; TRBD2 agrees at 7 bases. The receptor's source is a man aged 30-40 years in good health and CMV-seropositive. CDR3 protein: CASIGGGREQYF. The CDR3, as DNA: TGTGCCAGCATTGGGGGGGGACGCGAGCAGTACTTC.